Below, 30 T cell receptor beta chains from the same sample are listed, as sequenced in a study of shared clonotypes between healthy human individuals. Only in-frame clones appear in the TCRdb table, and some are missing; sequencing was by immunoSEQ multiplex PCR. Of some 2 million clones detected, approximately 94% appear once; the ten largest clones hold about 1.1%. Selected positively for CCR7 and CD45RO-negative, naive CD8 cells excluded terminally differentiated effector memory CD45RA+ cells. Sequenced input: naive CD8+ T cells sorted from blood. These receptors were collected from a man between 18 and 35 years old in good health.

This chain links TRBV28 with TRBJ1-2; TRBD1 agrees at 8 bases. The germline gives CDR1 MDHEN, CDR2 SYDVKM. This CDR3 comprises 16 residues. Germline trimming cut 2 bases from V and 1 base from J; bases unmatched to any gene: 6. The CDR3 sequence is CASSLTQGALNYGYTF. In nucleotides, the CDR3 is TGTGCCAGCAGTTTAACCCAGGGGGCGCTTAACTATGGCTACACCTTC.

The rearrangement links TRBV7-2 to TRBJ2-3, with D perhaps TRBD2 (7 bases). The CDR3 is made up of 16 amino acids. The germline V gene has CDR1 SGHTA and CDR2 FQGNSA. V was trimmed by 6 bases and J by 1 base, leaving 17 bases between them. The CDR3 reads CASSTSGGLGTDTQYF. Written as DNA, the CDR3 is TGTGCCAGCAGTACCTCCGGGGGGCTCGGCACAGATACGCAGTATTTT.

V gene TRBV27 combines with J gene TRBJ2-5, with 10 bases that match TRBD2. The V gene end was trimmed by 2 bases and the J gene end by 0 bases; junction bases not matched to a gene: 0. The CDR3 has 15 amino acids. Germline V CDR1 and CDR2: MNHEY, SMNVEV (reference sequence). The CDR3 here is CASSLLAGDQETQYF. The CDR3 nucleotides read TGTGCCAGCAGTTTACTAGCGGGGGACCAAGAGACCCAGTACTTC.

The chain uses TRBV6-6 and TRBJ2-3; maybe TRBD1 (5 bases). V was shortened by 5 bases and J by 0 bases, with 12 bases between the two germline ends. The CDR3 covers 15 residues. Looked up from germline, CDR1 is MNHNY and CDR2 is SVGAGI (reference sequence). In DNA form, the CDR3 reads TGTGCCAGCAGTATGACTGGGGCTAGCACAGATACGCAGTATTTT. Residues: CASSMTGASTDTQYF.

The chain recombines TRBV4-2 with TRBJ2-7; D unresolved. Germline loops: CDR1 LGHNA, CDR2 YNFKEQ. This CDR3 is built from 14 residues. Trimming shortened V by 0 bases and J by 1 base, and 7 bases separated the two germline ends. This chain's CDR3 is CASSQDGRSYEQYF. The CDR3 DNA reads TGTGCCAGCAGCCAAGACGGCAGGTCCTACGAGCAGTACTTC.

This clone was seen a single time. V usage is TRBV11-2 and J usage is TRBJ2-3; D remains unclear. Germline loops: CDR1 SGHAT, CDR2 FQNNGV. Trimming pared 3 bases from V and 1 base from J, leaving 11 bases between. The length of the CDR3 is 15 residues. Here the CDR3 reads CASSFWGSGTDTQYF. DNA for the CDR3: TGTGCCAGCAGCTTTTGGGGTTCGGGCACAGATACGCAGTATTTT. The full variable domain, completed using reference TRBV11-2 and TRBJ2-3, is EAGVAQSPRYKIIEKRQSVAFWCNPISGHATLYWYQQILGQGPKLLIQFQNNGVVDDSQLPKDRFSAERLKGVDSTLKIQPAKLEDSAVYLCASSFWGSGTDTQYFGPGTRLTVL.

As for this clone: The sample contains more than one DNA sequence encoding this CDR3. The rearrangement links TRBV7-9 to TRBJ2-3; D call uncertain. Trimming shortened V by 5 bases and J by 2 bases, and 8 bases separated the two germline ends. The CDR3 length is 13 residues. Germline V CDR1 and CDR2: SEHNR, FQNEAQ (reference sequence). As DNA, the CDR3 is TGTGCCAGCAGCCCGACCATCACAGATACGCAGTATTTT. Protein: CASSPTITDTQYF.

CDR3 loop: CASSFGAAMPQYF. CDR3 in DNA: TGTGCCAGCAGCTTCGGGGCCGCAATGCCCCAGTACTTC. The chain employs TRBV11-1 and TRBJ2-5, with D perhaps TRBD1 or TRBD2 (5 bases each). Germline V gives CDR1 SGHAT, CDR2 FQDESV (reference sequence). The ends were cut back, 3 bases at V and 9 bases at J, with 14 bases in the middle. The CDR3 length is 13 residues.

This chain's CDR3 is CASSILHEKLFF. In DNA form, the CDR3 reads TGTGCCAGTAGTATCTTACACGAAAAACTGTTTTTT. This sequence joins TRBV19 and TRBJ1-4; D is uncertain. This CDR3 comprises 12 residues. Trimming took 3 bases from V and 8 from J, leaving 7 bases between them. CDR1 and CDR2 (germline): LNHDA, SQIVND (reference sequence).

On this clone itself: Other nucleotide sequences from this sample produce the same CDR3. V usage is TRBV6-1 and J usage is TRBJ2-1, with D hard to call. The germline V and J ends were trimmed by 6 bases and 7 bases, with 4 bases remaining between them. Per the germline V gene, CDR1 is MNHNS and CDR2 is SASEGT. There are 10 residues in the CDR3. CDR3 DNA: TGTGCCAGCAGCCTTAATGAGCAGTTCTTC. This sequence encodes CASSLNEQFF.

The chain employs TRBV7-9 and TRBJ2-7; TRBD2 aligns across 15 bases. The CDR3 runs to 16 residues. V dropped 4 bases and J dropped 5; count of bases not matched to a gene: 6. Looked up from germline, CDR1 is SEHNR and CDR2 is FQNEAQ (reference sequence). The CDR3 sequence is CASSSGLAGGTHEQYF. CDR3 bases: TGTGCCAGCAGCTCGGGACTAGCGGGAGGAACCCACGAGCAGTACTTC. The variable domain in full, with the rest retrieved from reference TRBV7-9 and TRBJ2-7, is DTGVSQNPRHKITKRGQNVTFRCDPISEHNRLYWYRQTLGQGPEFLTYFQNEAQLEKSRLLSDRFSAERPKGSFSTLEIQRTEQGDSAMYLCASSSGLAGGTHEQYFGPGTRLTVT.

V usage is TRBV19 and J usage is TRBJ1-4; 7 bases are a match to TRBD1. Germline V gives CDR1 LNHDA, CDR2 SQIVND (reference sequence). Losses at the gene ends were 3 bases for V and 6 bases for J; bases not matched to a gene: 4. The CDR3 sequence is 14 residues long. CDR3 protein: CASSMQGQYEKLFF. CDR3 DNA: TGTGCCAGTAGTATGCAGGGACAGTATGAAAAACTGTTTTTT.

Only a few counts were recorded for this clone. The chain employs TRBV14 and TRBJ1-2; D gene unclear. This CDR3 region has 12 residues. The germline V gene has CDR1 SGHDN and CDR2 FVKESK. Trimming cost V 1 base and J 5 bases, with 5 bases left between them. This chain's CDR3 is CASSQAGYGYTF. The CDR3 DNA sequence: TGTGCCAGCAGCCAAGCTGGTTATGGCTACACCTTC.

This clone was detected only once. The chain employs TRBV7-9 and TRBJ1-6, with a weak D call TRBD1 (6 bases). Germline assignment: CDR1 SEHNR and CDR2 FQNEAQ (reference sequence). The CDR3 has 17 residues. Trimming removed 2 bases from V and 0 bases from J, with 11 bases in between. CDR3 coding DNA: TGTGCCAGCAGCTTAACCACAGGGATCTCCTATAATTCACCCCTCCACTTT. It yields the protein CASSLTTGISYNSPLHF. The variable domain in full, with the rest retrieved from reference TRBV7-9 and TRBJ1-6, is DTGVSQNPRHKITKRGQNVTFRCDPISEHNRLYWYRQTLGQGPEFLTYFQNEAQLEKSRLLSDRFSAERPKGSFSTLEIQRTEQGDSAMYLCASSLTTGISYNSPLHFGNGTRLTVT.

The V gene is TRBV7-9, the J gene TRBJ2-7; the match to TRBD1 covers 7 bases. Germline CDR1 and CDR2: SEHNR and FQNEAQ (reference sequence). The CDR3 has 15 residues. V dropped 5 bases and J dropped 2; count of bases not matched to a gene: 9. The CDR3 reads CASSPPGQSTYEQYF. The CDR3 nucleotides read TGTGCCAGCAGCCCCCCGGGACAGAGTACCTACGAGCAGTACTTC.

This rearrangement joins TRBV7-6 to TRBJ2-2; 8 nucleotides align to TRBD1. Germline V gene sequence: CDR1 SGHVS, CDR2 FNYEAQ. The V gene end was trimmed by 1 base and the J gene end by 7 bases; junction bases not matched to a gene: 2. The CDR3 runs 14 residues. CDR3 sequence reads: CASSLGQGFGELFF. As DNA, the CDR3 is TGTGCCAGCAGCTTAGGACAGGGGTTCGGGGAGCTGTTTTTT.

The DNA of the CDR3 is TGTGCTAGTGGTTTGAGTCAGGGCAATTCACCCCTCCACTTT. Amino acids: CASGLSQGNSPLHF. The chain recombines TRBV12-5 with TRBJ1-6; a weak D match, TRBD1 (5 bases). V was clipped by 2 bases and J by 7 bases, with 9 bases between them. The CDR3 extends over 14 amino acids. Germline CDR1 LGHNT, CDR2 FRNRAP. Full variable domain (outside the CDR3, taken from reference TRBV12-5 and TRBJ1-6): DARVTQTPRHKVTEMGQEVTMRCQPILGHNTVFWYRQTMMQGLELLAYFRNRAPLDDSGMPKDRFSAEMPDATLATLKIQPSEPRDSAVYFCASGLSQGNSPLHFGNGTRLTVT.

CDR3 bases: TGCGCCAGCAGTGAGACTCGGGGGGGGACCTACGAGCAGTACTTC. As protein: CASSETRGGTYEQYF. V and J are TRBV10-2 and TRBJ2-7, with 8 bases lining up with TRBD2. This CDR3 has 15 amino acids. With V trimmed by 2 bases and J by 2 bases, 5 bases remained unmatched. Germline lookup yields CDR1 WSHSY and CDR2 SAAADI.

The chain has TRBV10-3 and TRBJ2-3, with D unclear. Germline CDR1 and CDR2: ENHRY and SYGVKD. Trimming stripped 2 bases from V and 4 bases from J, with 4 bases between. CDR3 size: 12 residues. CDR3 sequence: CAISETADTQYF. CDR3 in DNA: TGTGCCATCAGTGAGACTGCAGATACGCAGTATTTT.

A note on this clone: Different DNA sequences within this sample yield the same CDR3. The rearrangement uses TRBV28 and TRBJ2-5; no firm D call. Per germline, CDR1 MDHEN and CDR2 SYDVKM. The CDR3 sequence is 13 residues long. The V end lost 3 bases, the J end lost 4 bases, and 9 bases lay between the germline ends. The CDR3 here is CASSFLGRETQYF. DNA for the CDR3: TGTGCCAGCAGTTTCTTGGGTCGAGAGACCCAGTACTTC.

The chain recombines TRBV19 with TRBJ2-1, with D perhaps being TRBD1 or TRBD2 (5 bases each). CDR3 size: 16 residues. Germline V gene lookup returns CDR1 LNHDA and CDR2 SQIVND (reference sequence). The V gene lost 9 bases and the J gene lost 0 bases, with 18 bases spanning the gap. The CDR3 region is CARLSRDLRSYNEQFF. The DNA for the CDR3 is TGTGCCAGACTGAGCCGGGACCTACGCTCCTACAATGAGCAGTTCTTC.

V and J are TRBV30 and TRBJ1-5; D perhaps matches TRBD1 (5 bases). Looked up from germline, CDR1 is GTSNPN and CDR2 is SVGIG (reference sequence). V dropped 0 bases and J dropped 1 base, with 10 bases sitting between them. This CDR3 comprises 15 residues. The CDR3 sequence: CAWSVKGISNQPQHF. CDR3 DNA: TGTGCCTGGAGTGTAAAGGGGATAAGCAATCAGCCCCAGCATTTT.

The rearrangement links TRBV27 to TRBJ2-3, with 13 bases matching TRBD2. CDR1 is MNHEY, CDR2 SMNVEV, per germline (reference sequence). This CDR3 is 16 amino acids long. Trimming removed 6 bases from V and 6 bases from J; junction bases left unmatched: 9. In nucleotides, the CDR3 is TGTGCCAGCAGCACGACCGGGACTAGCGGGGAGGATACGCAGTATTTT. Its protein product is CASSTTGTSGEDTQYF.

V gene TRBV29-1 combines with J gene TRBJ2-5; D gene uncertain. V was pared by 0 bases and J by 1 base, with 15 bases between. The CDR3 covers 16 residues. In germline, CDR1 is SQVTM, CDR2 ANQGSEA. The chain's CDR3 is CSVEDLGQRLQETQYF. The CDR3 bases are TGCAGCGTTGAAGACCTTGGCCAAAGACTCCAAGAGACCCAGTACTTC.

CDR3 sequence (DNA): TGTGCCATCAGCCCGCCGAGCTCCTACAATGAGCAGTTCTTC. It codes for CAISPPSSYNEQFF. The gene calls are TRBV10-3 and TRBJ2-1; D gene ambiguous. Trimming took 6 bases from V and 0 from J, leaving 9 bases between them. CDR3 length: 14 residues. Germline V gene lookup returns CDR1 ENHRY and CDR2 SYGVKD.

In this sample, this clone turned up once. The chain couples TRBV21-1 to TRBJ1-5. TRBV21-1 is tagged as a pseudogene. This CDR3 comprises 13 residues. In DNA, the CDR3 is TGTGCCAGCAGCCGGAGGGGACGGCGGGCCCAGCATTTT. It yields the protein CASSRRGRRAQHF.

The chain joins TRBV14 to TRBJ2-7; 8 nucleotides line up with TRBD1. V was pared by 3 bases and J by 2 bases, with 0 bases of the junction left unmatched. CDR3 length: 13 residues. Per the germline V gene, CDR1 is SGHDN and CDR2 is FVKESK. CDR3 DNA sequence: TGTGCCAGCAGCCAGGGACAGGCCTACGAGCAGTACTTC. This sequence encodes CASSQGQAYEQYF. The variable domain in full, with the rest retrieved from reference TRBV14 and TRBJ2-7, is EAGVTQFPSHSVIEKGQTVTLRCDPISGHDNLYWYRRVMGKEIKFLLHFVKESKQDESGMPNNRFLAERTGGTYSTLKVQPAELEDSGVYFCASSQGQAYEQYFGPGTRLTVT.

The chain recombines TRBV11-3 with TRBJ2-5; D might be TRBD2 (6 bases). The CDR3 has 13 amino acids. V gave up 1 base and J gave up 7 bases, with 10 bases separating them. The germline V gene has CDR1 SGHNT and CDR2 YENEEA. The chain's CDR3 is CASSLGLGGTQYF. The CDR3, as DNA: TGTGCCAGCAGCTTAGGACTAGGAGGGACCCAGTACTTC.

V is TRBV5-1 and J is TRBJ2-7; no clear D. CDR1 is SGHRS, CDR2 YFSETQ, per germline. The CDR3 contains 16 residues. Trimming pared 0 bases from V and 0 bases from J, leaving 13 bases between. CDR3 region: CASSLAGGTDSYEQYF. As DNA, the CDR3 is TGCGCCAGCAGCTTGGCAGGTGGCACGGACTCCTACGAGCAGTACTTC.

As regards this clone: In the same sample, other DNA sequences code for this CDR3. The V and J genes are TRBV30 and TRBJ1-3; D unclear. The germline V and J ends were trimmed by 0 bases and 1 base, with 4 bases remaining between them. This CDR3 contains 13 residues. The germline CDR1 and CDR2 sequences are GTSNPN and SVGIG (reference sequence). CDR3 DNA sequence: TGTGCCTGGAGTGTTGGGTCTGGAAACACCATATATTTT. The encoded protein is CAWSVGSGNTIYF.